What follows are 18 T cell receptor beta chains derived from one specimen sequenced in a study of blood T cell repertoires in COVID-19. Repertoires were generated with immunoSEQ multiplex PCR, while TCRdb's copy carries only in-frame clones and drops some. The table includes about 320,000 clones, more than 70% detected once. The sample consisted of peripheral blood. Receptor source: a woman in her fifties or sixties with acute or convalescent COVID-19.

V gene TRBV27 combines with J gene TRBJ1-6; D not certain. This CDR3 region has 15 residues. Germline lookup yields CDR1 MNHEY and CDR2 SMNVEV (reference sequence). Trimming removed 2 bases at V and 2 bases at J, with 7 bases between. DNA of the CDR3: TGTGCCAGCAGTTTAGGGCTGGCCTATAATTCACCCCTCCACTTT. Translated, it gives CASSLGLAYNSPLHF.

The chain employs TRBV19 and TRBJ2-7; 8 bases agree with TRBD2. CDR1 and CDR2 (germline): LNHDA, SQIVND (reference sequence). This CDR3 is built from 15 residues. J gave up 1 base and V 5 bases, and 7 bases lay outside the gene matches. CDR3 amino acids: CASSFDSGTSYEQYF. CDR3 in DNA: TGTGCCAGTAGTTTTGATAGCGGGACTTCCTACGAGCAGTACTTC. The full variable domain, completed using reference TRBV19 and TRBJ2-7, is DGGITQSPKYLFRKEGQNVTLSCEQNLNHDAMYWYRQDPGQGLRLIYYSQIVNDFQKGDIAEGYSVSREKKESFPLTVTSAQKNPTAFYLCASSFDSGTSYEQYFGPGTRLTVT.

CDR3 DNA sequence: TGTGCCAGCAGCCGGAGGTTGCGGGATTCTGAAGCCTACGAGCAGTACTTC. Translated: CASSRRLRDSEAYEQYF. The chain has TRBV4-2 and TRBJ2-7; D may be TRBD2 (6 bases). Per germline, CDR1 LGHNA and CDR2 YNFKEQ. The CDR3 consists of 17 residues. V was shortened by 4 bases and J by 2 bases, with 21 bases between the two germline ends.

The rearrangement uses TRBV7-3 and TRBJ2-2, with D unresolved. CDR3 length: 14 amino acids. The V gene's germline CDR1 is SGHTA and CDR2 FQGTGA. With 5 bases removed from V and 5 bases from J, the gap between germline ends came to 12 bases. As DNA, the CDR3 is TGTGCCAGCAGCCTAGGTACACTTACCGGGGAGCTGTTTTTT. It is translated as CASSLGTLTGELFF. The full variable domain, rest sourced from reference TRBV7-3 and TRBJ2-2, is GAGVSQTPSNKVTEKGKYVELRCDPISGHTALYWYRQSLGQGPEFLIYFQGTGAADDSGLPNDRFFAVRPEGSVSTLKIQRTERGDSAVYLCASSLGTLTGELFFGEGSRLTVL.

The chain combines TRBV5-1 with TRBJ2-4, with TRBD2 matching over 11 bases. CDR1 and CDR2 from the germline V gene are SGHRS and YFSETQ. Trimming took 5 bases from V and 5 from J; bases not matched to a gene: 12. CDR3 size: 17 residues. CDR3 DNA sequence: TGCGCCAGCAGTTTCACTAGCGGGAGTGCCGCGGAAAACATTCAGTACTTC. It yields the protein CASSFTSGSAAENIQYF.

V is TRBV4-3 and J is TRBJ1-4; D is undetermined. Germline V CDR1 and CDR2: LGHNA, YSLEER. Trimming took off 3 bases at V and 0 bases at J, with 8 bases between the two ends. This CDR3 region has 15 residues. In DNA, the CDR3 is TGCGCCAGCAGCCAGCGCTTTGCAACTAATGAAAAACTGTTTTTT. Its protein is CASSQRFATNEKLFF.

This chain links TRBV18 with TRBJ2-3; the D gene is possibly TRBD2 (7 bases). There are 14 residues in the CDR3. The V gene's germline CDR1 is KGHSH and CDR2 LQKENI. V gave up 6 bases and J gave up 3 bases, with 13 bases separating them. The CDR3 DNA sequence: TGTGCCAGCTCGGGGGGGGGCTGGACAGATACGCAGTATTTT. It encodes CASSGGGWTDTQYF.

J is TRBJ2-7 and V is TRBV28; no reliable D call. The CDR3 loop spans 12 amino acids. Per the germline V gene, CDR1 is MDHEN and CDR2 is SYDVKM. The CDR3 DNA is TGTGTCAGTAGCTCACCGACCTACGAGCAGTACTTC. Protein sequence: CVSSSPTYEQYF.

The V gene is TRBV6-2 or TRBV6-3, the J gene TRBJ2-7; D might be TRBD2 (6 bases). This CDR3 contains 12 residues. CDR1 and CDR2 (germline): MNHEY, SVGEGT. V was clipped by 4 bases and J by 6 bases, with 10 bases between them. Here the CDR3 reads CASSLEGTEQYF. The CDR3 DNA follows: TGTGCCAGCAGTTTGGAGGGAACCGAGCAGTACTTC.

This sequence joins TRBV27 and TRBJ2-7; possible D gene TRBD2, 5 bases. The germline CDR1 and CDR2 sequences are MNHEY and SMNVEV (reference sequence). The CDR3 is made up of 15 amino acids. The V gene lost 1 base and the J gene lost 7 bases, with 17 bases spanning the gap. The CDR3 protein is CASSLWTGVLGEQYF. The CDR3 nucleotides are TGTGCCAGCAGTTTATGGACCGGGGTCCTGGGGGAGCAGTACTTC.

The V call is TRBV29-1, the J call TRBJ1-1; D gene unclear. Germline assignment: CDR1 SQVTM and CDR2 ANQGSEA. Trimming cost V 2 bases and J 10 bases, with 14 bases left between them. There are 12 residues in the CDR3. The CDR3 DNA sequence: TGCAGCGTTGAAAGCACCCAAAGTGGAGCTTTCTTT. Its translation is CSVESTQSGAFF.

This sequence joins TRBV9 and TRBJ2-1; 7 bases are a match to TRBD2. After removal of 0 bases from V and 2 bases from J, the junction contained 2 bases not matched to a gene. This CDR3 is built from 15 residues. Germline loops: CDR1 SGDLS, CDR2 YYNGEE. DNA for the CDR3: TGTGCCAGCAGCGTAGCTCTAGCGGCCTACAATGAGCAGTTCTTC. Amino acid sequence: CASSVALAAYNEQFF.

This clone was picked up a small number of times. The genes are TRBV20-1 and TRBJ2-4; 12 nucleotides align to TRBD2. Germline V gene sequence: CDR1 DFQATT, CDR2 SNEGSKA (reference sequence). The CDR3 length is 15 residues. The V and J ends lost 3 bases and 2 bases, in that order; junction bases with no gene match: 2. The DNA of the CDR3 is TGCAGTGCTAGTGGACTAGCGGGACCCAAAAACATTCAGTACTTC. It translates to CSASGLAGPKNIQYF.

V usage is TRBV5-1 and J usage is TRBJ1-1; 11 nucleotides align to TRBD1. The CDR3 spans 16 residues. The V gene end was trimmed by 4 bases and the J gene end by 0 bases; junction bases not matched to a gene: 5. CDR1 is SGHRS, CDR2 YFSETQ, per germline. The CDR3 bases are TGCGCCAGCAGCCACGGACAGGGGGCCATGAACACTGAAGCTTTCTTT. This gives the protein CASSHGQGAMNTEAFF.

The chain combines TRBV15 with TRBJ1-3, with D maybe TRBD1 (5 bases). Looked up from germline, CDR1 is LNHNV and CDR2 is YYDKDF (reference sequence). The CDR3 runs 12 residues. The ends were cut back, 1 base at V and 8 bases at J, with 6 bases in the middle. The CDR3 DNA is TGTGCCACCAGCAGAGCCAGGGACACCATATATTTT. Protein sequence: CATSRARDTIYF. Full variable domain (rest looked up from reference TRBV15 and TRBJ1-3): DAMVIQNPRYQVTQFGKPVTLSCSQTLNHNVMYWYQQKSSQAPKLLFHYYDKDFNNEADTPDNFQSRRPNTSFCFLDIRSPGLGDTAMYLCATSRARDTIYFGEGSWLTVV.

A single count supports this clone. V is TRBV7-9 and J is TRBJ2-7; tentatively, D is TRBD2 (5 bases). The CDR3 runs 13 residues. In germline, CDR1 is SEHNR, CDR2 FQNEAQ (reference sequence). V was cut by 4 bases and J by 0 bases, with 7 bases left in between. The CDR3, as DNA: TGTGCCAGCAGCTCCACTAGCTCCTACGAGCAGTACTTC. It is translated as CASSSTSSYEQYF.

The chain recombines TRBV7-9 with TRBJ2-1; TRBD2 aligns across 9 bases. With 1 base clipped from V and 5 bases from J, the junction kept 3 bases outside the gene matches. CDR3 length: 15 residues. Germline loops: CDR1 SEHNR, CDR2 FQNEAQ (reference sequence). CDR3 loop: CASSLEASGNNEQFF. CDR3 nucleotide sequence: TGTGCCAGCAGCTTAGAGGCTAGCGGGAACAATGAGCAGTTCTTC.

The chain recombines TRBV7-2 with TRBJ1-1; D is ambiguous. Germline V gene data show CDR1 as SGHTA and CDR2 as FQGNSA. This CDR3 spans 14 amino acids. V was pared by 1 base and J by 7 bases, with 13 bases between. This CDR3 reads CASSLVGIRGEAFF. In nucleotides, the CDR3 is TGTGCCAGCAGCTTAGTTGGGATTCGGGGTGAAGCTTTCTTT.